The TCR beta chain under discussion was sequenced for a study of cytomegalovirus exposure and HLA in healthy donors. Worth noting for this clone: What it binds is unknown.

Study-level findings and limits: Analysis was carried out at a later point, and it linked a missense DCLRE1C variant to TCR beta V- and J-gene trimming.

In the PCR, 60 Vbeta and 13 Jbeta primers were used. This table comes from immunoSEQ multiplex PCR, and its TCRdb copy is limited to in-frame clones, with some not included. The top ten clones hold about 5% of a sample with about 170,000 clones, approximately 76% of them seen once. What was sequenced was PBMCs. The receptor's source is a woman younger than 30 in good health and CMV-seropositive.

Here the CDR3 DNA reads TGTGCCAGCAGCCAATTGGGGGCCCCTACGCAGTATTTT. It yields the protein CASSQLGAPTQYF. The chain uses TRBV4-2 and TRBJ2-3; D may be TRBD1 (6 bases). The V end was cut by 2 bases, the J end by 8 bases, with 11 bases between. CDR1 is LGHNA, CDR2 YNFKEQ, per germline. There are 13 residues in the CDR3.